This T cell receptor beta chain was sequenced in a study of Ad26.COV2.S vaccination and SARS-CoV-2 variants. TCRdb's table, derived via immunoSEQ multiplex PCR, lists solely in-frame clones and lacks some. The sample has some 640,000 clones, 89% seen once. Treatment here: roughly 18 received Ad26.COV2.S at low or high dose, single or two shots; about 5 received placebo; per-sample allocation not given. At day 63 after the first vaccine or placebo injection, samples were drawn. Germline V gives CDR1 SGHNT, CDR2 YENEEA. The CDR3 is 13 amino acids. V was trimmed by 5 bases and J by 4 bases, leaving 9 bases between them.

The origin of this receptor is a person between 18 and 59 years old who received the Ad26.COV2.S COVID-19 vaccine or a placebo. V is TRBV11-3 and J is TRBJ1-3; D gene unclear. The material sequenced was peripheral blood, taken in a trial of Ad26.COV2.S vaccine versus placebo. This CDR3 is CASSLGVGNTIYF. For the CDR3, the DNA is TGTGCCAGCAGCCTCGGGGTAGGAAACACCATATATTTT.